The 8 T cell receptor beta chains presented below share a single source sample, sequenced in a study of T cells in localized non-small cell lung cancer (dated by TCRdb to the early 2020s). Receptor libraries were prepared by the immunoSEQ multiplex PCR assay. Entries here come from immuneACCESS through TCRdb and include only in-frame sequences with V and J called. Some clones fail to appear in such tables; in the studies checked, an unresolved V gene covers under half of the shortfall, and the cause of the remainder is unknown. The sample records tens of thousands of clones, roughly 80% of which are singletons. The top ten clonotypes cover about 4.8% of the sample. Sequencing used PBMCs, obtained before any cancer treatment. The receptors derive from a man aged 40-75 years with stage II lung adenocarcinoma.

This clone is a singleton in its sample. This chain connects TRBV5-4 to TRBJ2-7; D unclear. The V end was cut by 0 bases, the J end by 5 bases, with 12 bases between. The CDR3 runs 14 residues. Germline V gene lookup returns CDR1 SGHNT and CDR2 YYREEE (reference sequence). As DNA, the CDR3 is TGTGCCAGCAGCTTGGAGGGCCGACCCCACGAGCAGTACTTC. Translating gives CASSLEGRPHEQYF.

This clone was detected only once. The V gene is TRBV6-1, the J gene TRBJ1-6; D might be TRBD1 (6 bases). This CDR3 is built from 14 residues. The germline V gene encodes CDR1 MNHNS and CDR2 SASEGT. Trimming removed 5 bases from V and 8 bases from J, with 13 bases in between. CDR3 in amino acids: CASSRRQEYSPLHF. DNA of the CDR3: TGTGCCAGCAGTCGACGACAGGAGTATTCACCCCTCCACTTT.

The chain couples TRBV30 to TRBJ1-5; no definite D call. The CDR3 covers 13 residues. The V gene's germline CDR1 is GTSNPN and CDR2 SVGIG (reference sequence). V lost 3 bases and J 0 bases, leaving 6 bases between the germline ends. Here the CDR3 reads CAWSADSNQPQHF. DNA of the CDR3: TGTGCCTGGAGCGCAGATAGCAATCAGCCCCAGCATTTT.

In nucleotides, the CDR3 is TGTGCCTGGGGCAGGAACATGAACACTGAAGCTTTCTTT. It codes for CAWGRNMNTEAFF. V is TRBV30 and J is TRBJ1-1; D is uncertain. CDR1 is GTSNPN and CDR2 is SVGIG in the germline V gene (reference sequence). CDR3 size: 13 residues. Trimming removed 5 bases from V and 0 bases from J, with 10 bases in between.

This clone was detected only a few times. The chain employs TRBV5-1 and TRBJ1-5; maybe TRBD1 (5 bases). Germline loops: CDR1 SGHRS, CDR2 YFSETQ. CDR3 size: 15 residues. The V gene lost 0 bases and the J gene lost 4 bases, with 11 bases spanning the gap. CDR3 sequence reads: CASSLGTPENQPQHF. The CDR3 region has the DNA TGCGCCAGCAGCTTGGGGACACCGGAAAATCAGCCCCAGCATTTT.

A single count supports this clone. J is TRBJ2-1 and V is TRBV18; TRBD2 matches at 7 bases. The V gene end was trimmed by 1 base and the J gene end by 1 base; junction bases not matched to a gene: 16. Germline CDR1 reads KGHSH; CDR2 reads LQKENI. The CDR3 has 20 amino acids. Here the CDR3 reads CASSPLSAGVSGSSYNEQFF. In DNA, the CDR3 is TGTGCCAGCTCACCACTTTCGGCGGGAGTAAGTGGTAGTTCCTACAATGAGCAGTTCTTC. The full variable domain, completed using reference TRBV18 and TRBJ2-1, is NAGVMQNPRHLVRRRGQEARLRCSPMKGHSHVYWYRQLPEEGLKFMVYLQKENIIDESGMPKERFSAEFPKEGPSILRIQQVVRGDSAAYFCASSPLSAGVSGSSYNEQFFGPGTRLTVL.

The V gene is TRBV7-2, the J gene TRBJ2-1; TRBD2 aligns across 13 bases. This CDR3 is built from 16 residues. The junction had 9 bases not matched to a gene; V was cut back by 4 bases and J by 9 bases. The V gene's germline CDR1 is SGHTA and CDR2 FQGNSA. CDR3 protein: CASSSSGTSGALEQFF. The CDR3, as DNA: TGTGCCAGCAGCTCCTCCGGGACTAGCGGGGCTCTTGAGCAGTTCTTC.

The J gene is TRBJ2-5, the V gene TRBV4-1; 8 bases are a match to TRBD2. The V segment lost 1 base and the J segment 5 bases; nucleotides outside the gene matches: 12. CDR1 is MGHRA and CDR2 is YSYEKL in the germline V gene. CDR3 length: 17 residues. The CDR3 here is CASSQVPYGGGQETQYF. The CDR3 DNA follows: TGCGCCAGCAGCCAAGTCCCCTACGGGGGGGGCCAGGAGACCCAGTACTTC.